These T cell receptor beta chains were read from a single sample in a study of blood T cell repertoires in COVID-19. Clones were read by immunoSEQ multiplex PCR, and TCRdb kept only the in-frame ones, dropping some. Here the sample spans 200,000 to 250,000 clones, 86% being singletons. The sample consisted of peripheral blood. Source of these receptors: a man aged 50 to 59 with COVID-19, enrolled during active disease. The CDR3 runs from the conserved cysteine through the conserved F or W. D genes are given only for firm matches. Size is omitted from some rows. Given values are once, few, many or a class for expanded clones.

V gene	clone size	D gene	J gene	CDR3 DNA	CDR3 protein
TRBV3-1/TRBV3-2	.	.	TRBJ1-1	TGTGCCAGCAGCCCCTTCACGGGGTTGAACACTGAAGCTTTCTTT	CASSPFTGLNTEAFF
TRBV2	.	TRBD2	TRBJ2-2	TGTGCCAGCAGGCCTCCGGGACTAGACACCGGGGAGCTGTTTTTT	CASRPPGLDTGELFF
TRBV6-2/TRBV6-3	.	.	TRBJ1-5	TGTGCCAGCAGTTACGATAACAGGGCCGGTCAGCCCCAGCATTTT	CASSYDNRAGQPQHF
TRBV18	.	.	TRBJ1-4	TGTGCCAGCTCACCGGAACAGGGCTTAGGTACTAATGAAAAACTGTTTTTT	CASSPEQGLGTNEKLFF
TRBV27	.	.	TRBJ1-6	TGTGCCAGCAGGGAGAATATGGATTCACCCCTCCACTTT	CASRENMDSPLHF
TRBV3-1/TRBV3-2	.	TRBD2	TRBJ2-5	TGTGCCAGCAGCCAAGGGACTAGCGGGGGTTATGAGACCCAGTACTTC	CASSQGTSGGYETQYF
TRBV9	once	.	TRBJ1-1	TGTGCCAGCAGCCTGACAGGTCAAGTTGACACTGAAGCTTTCTTT	CASSLTGQVDTEAFF
TRBV27	.	TRBD2	TRBJ2-7	TGTGCCAGCAGTCCGGGACTAGCTGACGGCGAGCAGTACTTC	CASSPGLADGEQYF
TRBV2	.	.	TRBJ1-1	TGTGCCAGCAGTGATGCCCCTAGCACTGAAGCTTTCTTT	CASSDAPSTEAFF
TRBV7-3	.	TRBD2	TRBJ2-3	TGTGCCAGCAGCTTCCGGGGGGGCTTCGCAGATACGCAGTATTTT	CASSFRGGFADTQYF
TRBV29-1	.	.	TRBJ1-4	TGCAGCGTCCAACGCGGGGGAGATAATGAAAAACTGTTTTTT	CSVQRGGDNEKLFF
TRBV9	.	.	TRBJ1-2	TGTGCCAGCAGCGTAGATTGGGGCGGCTATGGCTACACCTTC	CASSVDWGGYGYTF
TRBV5-4	.	TRBD1	TRBJ2-1	TGTGCCAGCAGCCCCGCGGGCAGGGGGTCATACAATGAGCAGTTCTTC	CASSPAGRGSYNEQFF
TRBV2	.	TRBD2	TRBJ2-7	TGTGCCAGCGGAAGACTAGCGGGAGCCTACGAGCAGTACTTC	CASGRLAGAYEQYF
TRBV30	.	.	TRBJ2-2	TGTGCCTGGAGTGTAAGCCAGGGCTTCACCGGGGAGCTGTTTTTT	CAWSVSQGFTGELFF
TRBV6-5	.	.	TRBJ2-7	TGTGCCAGCGCCCGAGCTAGCTTCAGCTCCTACGAGCAGTACTTC	CASARASFSSYEQYF
TRBV7-6	.	TRBD1	TRBJ2-3	TGTGCCAGCAGCCCTGGACAGGGGGGCCCAGATACGCAGTATTTT	CASSPGQGGPDTQYF
TRBV9	once	.	TRBJ2-1	TGTGCCAGCAGCGTAAGCCCCTCGGAGGGCGAGCAGTTCTTC	CASSVSPSEGEQFF
TRBV5-1	.	TRBD1	TRBJ2-5	TGCGCCAGCAGCCCCAGAGGACAGGGAGGAGGAGAGACCCAGTACTTC	CASSPRGQGGGETQYF
TRBV13	.	TRBD2	TRBJ2-1	TGTGCCAGCAGCTTAGGTGGCGGGAGCTCCTACAATGAGCAGTTCTTC	CASSLGGGSSYNEQFF
TRBV7-2	once	TRBD1	TRBJ1-4	TGTGCCAGCAGCTTAGCCCCCAGGGGGAGCGGCACTAATGAAAAACTGTTTTTT	CASSLAPRGSGTNEKLFF
TRBV27	.	.	TRBJ1-1	TGTGCCAGCAGTCTTATACGGGGAACTGAAGCTTTCTTT	CASSLIRGTEAFF
TRBV11-2	.	.	TRBJ1-5	TGTGCCAGCAGCTTAGAGAGTAGCAATCAGCCCCAGCATTTT	CASSLESSNQPQHF
TRBV5-4	.	.	TRBJ2-2	TGTGCCAGCAGCTCCTACAGGGACGCCACCGGGGAGCTGTTTTTT	CASSSYRDATGELFF
TRBV19	few	TRBD1	TRBJ1-5	TGTGCCAGTAGCGAACAGGGGAATCAGCCCCAGCATTTT	CASSEQGNQPQHF
TRBV20-1	.	TRBD2	TRBJ2-3	TGCAGTGCTAGTGCCTTCGGGGGGGAGGGAGATACGCAGTATTTT	CSASAFGGEGDTQYF